This passage covers 12 T cell receptor beta chains from one sample sequenced in a study of PD-L1 blockade in urothelial cancer. Time point: pretreatment peripheral blood. Libraries were prepared by immunoSEQ multiplex PCR; TCRdb keeps only in-frame clonotypes and omits some of them. The profile shows 55,000 to 80,000 clones, about 86% of them singletons. Material: PBMCs, obtained around atezolizumab (anti-PD-L1) treatment. The receptor source for this set is a man aged 65 to 79 with urothelial cancer.

The chain links TRBV5-4 to TRBJ2-2, with 7 bases identical to TRBD1. V shed 2 bases and J 6 bases; nucleotides not matched to a gene: 7. From germline, CDR1 is SGHNT and CDR2 YYREEE (reference sequence). CDR3 length: 15 residues. The CDR3 spells CASSLDREGAGELFF. The CDR3 DNA follows: TGTGCCAGCAGCTTAGACAGGGAAGGAGCCGGGGAGCTGTTTTTT.

The V gene is TRBV5-1, the J gene TRBJ2-7, with 9 bases matching TRBD1. The J segment lost 2 bases and the V segment lost 1 base, leaving 4 bases of the junction unmatched. The CDR3 is made up of 15 amino acids. Germline V gene data show CDR1 as SGHRS and CDR2 as YFSETQ. Here the CDR3 DNA reads TGCGCCAGCAGCTTGAACTGGGACAGGGCCTACGAGCAGTACTTC. Its translation is CASSLNWDRAYEQYF.

The chain recombines TRBV6-1 with TRBJ1-2; the match to TRBD1 covers 7 bases. The CDR3 covers 15 residues. From germline, CDR1 is MNHNS and CDR2 SASEGT. The V segment lost 4 bases and the J segment 0 bases; nucleotides outside the gene matches: 5. CDR3 amino acids: CASSAQGVSNYGYTF. The CDR3 nucleotides are TGTGCCAGCAGTGCGCAGGGGGTGTCTAACTATGGCTACACCTTC.

This clone was found a few times. The V gene is TRBV30, the J gene TRBJ1-5; 8 positions match TRBD1. Germline CDR1 and CDR2: GTSNPN and SVGIG (reference sequence). The ends lost 4 bases at V and 6 bases at J; junction bases unmatched: 5. The CDR3 consists of 13 residues. The CDR3 protein is CAWNTGGGQPQHF. The CDR3 bases are TGTGCCTGGAACACAGGGGGAGGTCAGCCCCAGCATTTT. The entire variable domain, with the rest obtained from reference TRBV30 and TRBJ1-5, is as follows: SQTIHQWPATLVQPVGSPLSLECTVEGTSNPNLYWYRQAAGRGLQLLFYSVGIGQISSEVPQNLSASRPQDRQFILSSKKLLLSDSGFYLCAWNTGGGQPQHFGDGTRLSIL.

This CDR3 reads CASSLWRVVAGDTQYF. The DNA for the CDR3 is TGTGCCAGCAGCTTATGGCGCGTAGTAGCCGGGGATACGCAGTATTTT. V gene TRBV7-9 combines with J gene TRBJ2-3; D remains ambiguous. CDR1 SEHNR and CDR2 FQNEAQ come from the germline V gene (reference sequence). The CDR3 sequence is 16 residues long. The V and J ends lost 2 bases and 6 bases respectively, with 18 bases between them.

The V gene is TRBV5-1, the J gene TRBJ1-5, with D hard to call. V lost 0 bases to trimming and J lost 0 bases, with 10 bases between them. In germline, CDR1 is SGHRS, CDR2 YFSETQ. The CDR3 loop spans 16 amino acids. The CDR3 loop reads CASSLGDGYSNQPQHF. CDR3 DNA: TGCGCCAGCAGCTTGGGTGACGGGTATAGCAATCAGCCCCAGCATTTT. Drawing the rest from reference TRBV5-1 and TRBJ1-5, the complete variable domain is KAGVTQTPRYLIKTRGQQVTLSCSPISGHRSVSWYQQTPGQGLQFLFEYFSETQRNKGNFPGRFSGRQFSNSRSEMNVSTLELGDSALYLCASSLGDGYSNQPQHFGDGTRLSIL.

This clone was recorded only once. The CDR3 DNA reads TGCGCCAGCAGCTTGGGGGTAGGGGAGGCTGGCTACACCTTC. Protein sequence: CASSLGVGEAGYTF. The chain carries TRBV5-1 and TRBJ1-2, with a tentative D call TRBD1 (5 bases). The V end lost 0 bases, the J end lost 7 bases, and 13 bases lay between the germline ends. Germline V lookup: CDR1 SGHRS, CDR2 YFSETQ. The CDR3 is 14 residues long.

V usage is TRBV5-1 and J usage is TRBJ2-1; TRBD1 agrees at 8 bases. V shed 0 bases, J shed 9 bases, and the junction held 8 bases outside the gene matches. This CDR3 contains 15 residues. From germline, CDR1 is SGHRS and CDR2 YFSETQ. The chain's CDR3 is CASSLETGVGGEQFF. The CDR3 coding sequence is TGCGCCAGCAGCTTGGAGACAGGGGTAGGGGGTGAGCAGTTCTTC.

The chain is built from TRBV5-1 and TRBJ1-4, with D uncertain. The CDR3 contains 16 residues. V lost 0 bases to trimming and J lost 0 bases, with 9 bases between them. CDR1 and CDR2 (germline): SGHRS, YFSETQ. CDR3 residues: CASSLGGRPTNEKLFF. DNA for the CDR3: TGCGCCAGCAGCTTGGGAGGGCGGCCAACTAATGAAAAACTGTTTTTT.

The genes are TRBV30 and TRBJ2-3, with 13 bases lining up with TRBD2. Germline values: CDR1 GTSNPN, CDR2 SVGIG (reference sequence). Unmatched junction bases numbered 10, after V lost 5 bases and J lost 8 bases. The CDR3 runs to 15 residues. CDR3 sequence: CAWETSGRGSSTQYF. Here the CDR3 DNA reads TGTGCCTGGGAAACTAGCGGGAGGGGATCGAGTACGCAGTATTTT.

V gene TRBV28 combines with J gene TRBJ2-7; 9 nucleotides agree with TRBD2. The CDR3 covers 14 residues. V lost 3 bases, J lost 2 bases, and 2 bases stayed unmatched. Germline values: CDR1 MDHEN, CDR2 SYDVKM. The CDR3 nucleotides are TGTGCCAGCAGTTTGGCTAGCGGGGCCTACGAGCAGTACTTC. It encodes CASSLASGAYEQYF. The full variable domain, with the rest looked up from reference TRBV28 and TRBJ2-7, is DVKVTQSSRYLVKRTGEKVFLECVQDMDHENMFWYRQDPGLGLRLIYFSYDVKMKEKGDIPEGYSVSREKKERFSLILESASTNQTSMYLCASSLASGAYEQYFGPGTRLTVT.

This clone turned up a few times. This chain joins TRBV5-1 and TRBJ2-5; 8 nucleotides agree with TRBD2. Unmatched junction bases numbered 10, after V lost 4 bases and J lost 5 bases. This CDR3 region has 15 residues. The germline V gene has CDR1 SGHRS and CDR2 YFSETQ. CDR3: CASSRGLAVGETQYF. The CDR3 DNA is TGCGCCAGCAGCAGAGGACTAGCCGTTGGTGAGACCCAGTACTTC.